This TCR beta chain emerged from a study of blood T cells in healthy people across ages. For the study at large: Template switching caught about one barcoded beta molecule for each two T cells. Whole-study findings and limits: Naive T cell percentage showed a strong correlation with the diversity of TCR beta. Roughly linear declines in TCR beta diversity per million T cells occurred with age.

The sample holds many counts of this clonotype. Its target is not known. Alongside a J-beta primer mix, a sample-barcoded 5' primer served in a second PCR lasting about 6 to 12 cycles. Through a template-switch adaptor with 12 random nucleotides, each cDNA molecule received a tag. One entry per CDR3 protein, called by TCRdb with MiXCR from the 5' RACE reads. Of more than 1,400,000 distinct CDR3 sequences in the sample, about 43% are singletons; the top ten hold 7.9%. The CDR3 loop spans 14 amino acids. Trimming left V 7 bases short and J 8 bases short, with 20 bases between. Germline assignment: CDR1 SQVTM and CDR2 ANQGSEA.

The sequence derives from a woman younger than 30 in good health. The J gene is TRBJ1-4, the V gene TRBV29-1, with D possibly TRBD1 on 6 matching bases. Material: blood. In nucleotides, the CDR3 is TGCAGCGCTACTGGGGGGGCAGATGGCGAAAAACTGTTTTTT. Translated: CSATGGADGEKLFF.